Listed below are T cell receptor beta chains from one sample, sequenced in a study of OX40 agonist ivuxolimab in advanced cancers. Some clones are missing from TCRdb's copy, which holds only in-frame ones; the method was immunoSEQ multiplex PCR. This sample has about 74,000 clones, with approximately 81% found just once. The specimen was CD4+ or CD8+ T cells sorted from blood, collected in a trial of the OX40 agonist ivuxolimab. These receptors were obtained from an adult with an advanced solid tumor such as melanoma, head and neck, liver or kidney cancer. The CDR3 runs from the conserved cysteine through the conserved F or W. The order of the fields is D gene, CDR3 length, V gene, J gene, clone size, CDR3 DNA, CDR3 protein. D genes are given only for firm matches. Clone size is stated in some rows and not others, as once, few, many or a class when expanded.

D: TRBD2
length: 15
V: TRBV6-6
J: TRBJ2-1
size: .
DNA: TGTGCCAGCAGGGGGACTAGCGGGAGCTACAATGAGCAGTTCTTC
CDR3: CASRGTSGSYNEQFF

D: TRBD1
length: 14
V: TRBV19
J: TRBJ1-2
size: .
DNA: TGTGCCAGTAAGATAGGACAGGGTAACTATGGCTACACCTTC
CDR3: CASKIGQGNYGYTF

D: .
length: 15
V: TRBV7-2
J: TRBJ2-1
size: .
DNA: TGTGCCAGCAGCTCACGGACAAGCTCCTACAATGAGCAGTTCTTC
CDR3: CASSSRTSSYNEQFF

D: .
length: 15
V: TRBV4-1
J: TRBJ2-1
size: .
DNA: TGCGCCAGCAGCCAGGGAGTGGATTCCTACAATGAGCAGTTCTTC
CDR3: CASSQGVDSYNEQFF

D: TRBD1
length: 15
V: TRBV7-2
J: TRBJ1-6
size: once
DNA: TGTGCCAGCAGCTTTAGGGGACAGAATAATTCACCCCTCCACTTT
CDR3: CASSFRGQNNSPLHF

D: .
length: 14
V: TRBV14
J: TRBJ2-2
size: .
DNA: TGTGCCAGCAGCGAGGGACGGTACACCGGGGAGCTGTTTTTT
CDR3: CASSEGRYTGELFF

D: .
length: 11
V: TRBV30
J: TRBJ2-1
size: .
DNA: TGTGCCTGGAGGGGGAACAATGAGCAGTTCTTC
CDR3: CAWRGNNEQFF

D: .
length: 13
V: TRBV6-1
J: TRBJ1-1
size: .
DNA: TGTGCCAGCAGTCACAGGGTTAACACTGAAGCTTTCTTT
CDR3: CASSHRVNTEAFF

D: TRBD1
length: 15
V: TRBV29-1
J: TRBJ2-5
size: .
DNA: TGCAGCGTTGGGAGACAGGGGGCTTCGGGGGAGACCCAGTACTTC
CDR3: CSVGRQGASGETQYF

D: TRBD1
length: 14
V: TRBV5-6
J: TRBJ1-2
size: .
DNA: TGTGCCAGCAGCTGGGGGGACAGGGCCTATGGCTACACCTTC
CDR3: CASSWGDRAYGYTF

D: .
length: 11
V: TRBV6-1
J: TRBJ2-7
size: .
DNA: TGTGCCAGCAGTGGCCTCTACGAGCAGTACTTC
CDR3: CASSGLYEQYF

D: .
length: 16
V: TRBV5-1
J: TRBJ2-3
size: .
DNA: TGCGCCAGCAGCTTGTACGGTACAGACCGCACAGATACGCAGTATTTT
CDR3: CASSLYGTDRTDTQYF

D: TRBD1
length: 13
V: TRBV7-8
J: TRBJ1-2
size: .
DNA: TGTGCCAGCAGCCACAGGGGTAACTATGGCTACACCTTC
CDR3: CASSHRGNYGYTF

D: .
length: 8
V: TRBV2
J: TRBJ2-7
size: .
DNA: TGTGCCGGCAGAACGGGCCCCTTC
CDR3: CAGRTGPF

D: TRBD1
length: 14
V: TRBV19
J: TRBJ2-7
size: .
DNA: TGTGCCAGTAGTCCGGGACAGGGTAGGTACGAGCAGTACTTC
CDR3: CASSPGQGRYEQYF

D: TRBD1
length: 15
V: TRBV7-9
J: TRBJ2-1
size: .
DNA: TGTGCCAGCAGCCCTAGGACAGGGAGTAACAATGAGCAGTTCTTC
CDR3: CASSPRTGSNNEQFF

D: .
length: 15
V: TRBV5-1
J: TRBJ2-5
size: few
DNA: TGCGCCAGCAGCTTAGGACGGGGAGGCCAAGAGACCCAGTACTTC
CDR3: CASSLGRGGQETQYF

D: .
length: 13
V: TRBV28
J: TRBJ2-5
size: .
DNA: TGTGCCAGCAGCTCTCAGGGAATAAAGACCCAGTACTTC
CDR3: CASSSQGIKTQYF

D: TRBD1
length: 16
V: TRBV6-5
J: TRBJ1-6
size: .
DNA: TGTGCCAGCAGTTTCACTGGACAGGGGGGGAATTCACCCCTCCACTTT
CDR3: CASSFTGQGGNSPLHF

D: .
length: 15
V: TRBV19
J: TRBJ2-1
size: .
DNA: TGTGCCAGTAGTACACGGGACTCTCGCGCCAATGAGCAGTTCTTC
CDR3: CASSTRDSRANEQFF

D: TRBD2
length: 14
V: TRBV10-3
J: TRBJ2-2
size: .
DNA: TGTGCCATCAGTCGGGGGGAGTACACCGGGGAGCTGTTTTTT
CDR3: CAISRGEYTGELFF

D: .
length: 14
V: TRBV7-3
J: TRBJ1-1
size: .
DNA: TGTGCCAGCAGCTTACAGGGCTTTAACACTGAAGCTTTCTTT
CDR3: CASSLQGFNTEAFF

D: .
length: 14
V: TRBV27
J: TRBJ2-7
size: .
DNA: TGTGCCAGCAGTTTATCGATGGGACCCTACGAGCAGTACTTC
CDR3: CASSLSMGPYEQYF

D: .
length: 11
V: TRBV18
J: TRBJ2-5
size: .
DNA: TGTGCCAGCTCACCTCAAGAGACCCAGTACTTC
CDR3: CASSPQETQYF

D: .
length: 11
V: TRBV6-4
J: TRBJ2-7
size: .
DNA: TGTGCCAGCAGTGACGGGCGTGGGCAGTACTTC
CDR3: CASSDGRGQYF

D: .
length: 14
V: TRBV30
J: TRBJ1-4
size: .
DNA: TGTGCCTGGAGTTCCGTAACAGCTAATGAAAAACTGTTTTTT
CDR3: CAWSSVTANEKLFF

D: .
length: 16
V: TRBV30
J: TRBJ1-3
size: .
DNA: TGTGCTACGTCCAAGGCAGAGGGGTCCTTTGGAAACACCATATATTTT
CDR3: CATSKAEGSFGNTIYF

D: .
length: 14
V: TRBV4-1
J: TRBJ2-1
size: .
DNA: TGCGCCAGCAGCCAATCGACCCCGCCCCATGAGCAGTTCTTC
CDR3: CASSQSTPPHEQFF

D: .
length: 11
V: TRBV20-1
J: TRBJ2-7
size: .
DNA: TGCAGTGCTAAGAAGTCAGACGAGCAGTACTTC
CDR3: CSAKKSDEQYF

D: TRBD1
length: 15
V: TRBV7-2
J: TRBJ1-6
size: .
DNA: TGTGCCAGCAGCCCCAGACAGGGCCCTAATTCACCCCTCCACTTT
CDR3: CASSPRQGPNSPLHF

D: .
length: 14
V: TRBV30
J: TRBJ2-7
size: .
DNA: TGTGCCTGGGGTGGTGAACCCCGCCGTCGCGAGCAGTACTTC
CDR3: CAWGGEPRRREQYF

D: TRBD1
length: 16
V: TRBV7-8
J: TRBJ1-2
size: .
DNA: TGTGCCAGCAGCTTAGAATCCGGTCGGACAGGGGACGGCTACACCTTC
CDR3: CASSLESGRTGDGYTF

D: .
length: 14
V: TRBV7-9
J: TRBJ2-2
size: .
DNA: TGTGCCAGCAGCTTAGACAGTAACACCGGGGAGCTGTTTTTT
CDR3: CASSLDSNTGELFF

D: .
length: 11
V: TRBV5-4
J: TRBJ1-6
size: .
DNA: TGTGCCAGCAGCGGTGGGCCACCCCTCCACTTT
CDR3: CASSGGPPLHF

D: .
length: 14
V: TRBV11-3
J: TRBJ2-3
size: .
DNA: TGTGCCAGTTCCAGGGGTTTAGAAGCAGATACGCAGTATTTT
CDR3: CASSRGLEADTQYF

D: .
length: 12
V: TRBV6-6
J: TRBJ1-1
size: .
DNA: TGTGCCAGCACCCCCTATGGCGGTGAAGCTTTCTTT
CDR3: CASTPYGGEAFF

D: .
length: 14
V: TRBV6-5
J: TRBJ2-7
size: .
DNA: TGTGCCAGCAGTTACTCCGCAGGGTGGCACGAGCAGTACTTC
CDR3: CASSYSAGWHEQYF

D: .
length: 15
V: TRBV30
J: TRBJ1-2
size: once
DNA: TGTGCCTGGAGTTCCGCCAAGGGTGGGGACCATGGCTACACCTTC
CDR3: CAWSSAKGGDHGYTF

D: TRBD2
length: 13
V: TRBV6-5
J: TRBJ2-7
size: .
DNA: TGTGCCAGCAGGACTAGCGGGAGCTACGAGCAGTACTTC
CDR3: CASRTSGSYEQYF

D: .
length: 15
V: TRBV7-2
J: TRBJ2-5
size: .
DNA: TGTGCCAGCAGCTTCGGTCTAGTAGGCCGAGAGACCCAGTACTTC
CDR3: CASSFGLVGRETQYF

D: .
length: 15
V: TRBV12-1
J: TRBJ1-2
size: .
DNA: TGTGCCAGCAGCCACATTGACAGGGGGCCTAGAGGCTACACCTTC
CDR3: CASSHIDRGPRGYTF

D: .
length: 12
V: TRBV28
J: TRBJ1-1
size: .
DNA: TGTGCCAGCTATACGGGGAACACTGAAGCTTTCTTT
CDR3: CASYTGNTEAFF

D: TRBD1
length: 15
V: TRBV7-9
J: TRBJ1-4
size: few
DNA: TGTGCCAGCAGCTTAGAAGTGGGGACAGGAGAAAAACTGTTTTTT
CDR3: CASSLEVGTGEKLFF

D: .
length: 11
V: TRBV7-9
J: TRBJ2-3
size: .
DNA: TGTGCCAGCAGCTTTGGCCGGGCGCAGTATTTT
CDR3: CASSFGRAQYF

D: TRBD1
length: 14
V: TRBV2
J: TRBJ2-7
size: .
DNA: TGTGCCAGCAGTGAAATGGGACAGTCCTACGAGCAGTACTTC
CDR3: CASSEMGQSYEQYF

D: .
length: 12
V: TRBV5-5
J: TRBJ2-1
size: .
DNA: TGTGCCAGCAGCTTGTCCCTAGCAGAGCAGTTCTTC
CDR3: CASSLSLAEQFF

D: TRBD2
length: 14
V: TRBV29-1
J: TRBJ2-1
size: .
DNA: TGCAGCGTTGACTTGGGACTAGAGTTCAATGAGCAGTTCTTC
CDR3: CSVDLGLEFNEQFF

D: .
length: 15
V: TRBV29-1
J: TRBJ1-5
size: .
DNA: TGCAGCGTTCGACCGAGCCAGCCGGGCAATCAGCCCCAGCATTTT
CDR3: CSVRPSQPGNQPQHF

D: .
length: 14
V: TRBV4-2
J: TRBJ1-1
size: .
DNA: TGTGCCAGCAGCCAAGAAAGGGTTAGGGGGAAAGCTTTCTTT
CDR3: CASSQERVRGKAFF

D: .
length: 14
V: TRBV18
J: TRBJ2-7
size: .
DNA: TGTGCCAGCTCACCTTCACAGGGAGCCTACGAGCAGTACTTC
CDR3: CASSPSQGAYEQYF

D: .
length: 13
V: TRBV7-2
J: TRBJ2-3
size: .
DNA: TGTGCCAGCAGCTTCCCTAACACAGATACGCAGTATTTT
CDR3: CASSFPNTDTQYF

D: .
length: 18
V: TRBV4-2
J: TRBJ1-6
size: .
DNA: TGTGCCAGCAGCCAAGCTACAATAGGAACATCCTATAATTCACCCCTCCACTTT
CDR3: CASSQATIGTSYNSPLHF

D: .
length: 12
V: TRBV10-3
J: TRBJ2-3
size: .
DNA: TGTGCCATCAGCCCACCGGGGGATACGCAGTATTTT
CDR3: CAISPPGDTQYF

D: .
length: 13
V: TRBV7-3
J: TRBJ2-5
size: .
DNA: TGTGCCAGCAGCTCGACTTACCAAGAGACCCAGTACTTC
CDR3: CASSSTYQETQYF

D: .
length: 17
V: TRBV28
J: TRBJ2-1
size: .
DNA: TGTGCCAGCAGTTTACCGCGGGGCCTCTCTCCCTACAATGAGCAGTTCTTC
CDR3: CASSLPRGLSPYNEQFF

D: .
length: 12
V: TRBV28
J: TRBJ1-2
size: .
DNA: TGTGCCAGCAGTTTAAAGGTCGTTGGCTACACCTTC
CDR3: CASSLKVVGYTF

D: .
length: 15
V: TRBV19
J: TRBJ1-5
size: .
DNA: TGTGCCAGTAGTATTCGTGGCAGCGGGAATCAGCCCCAGCATTTT
CDR3: CASSIRGSGNQPQHF

D: TRBD1
length: 16
V: TRBV16
J: TRBJ2-1
size: once
DNA: TGTGCCAGCAGCCAATCTCAAAGGACAGGGCAAAATGAGCAGTTCTTC
CDR3: CASSQSQRTGQNEQFF

D: .
length: 14
V: TRBV11-3
J: TRBJ2-2
size: .
DNA: TGTGCCAGCAGCTTAGATCGTGGCACCGGGGAGCTGTTTTTT
CDR3: CASSLDRGTGELFF

D: TRBD1
length: 17
V: TRBV4-1
J: TRBJ1-4
size: .
DNA: TGCGCCAGCAGCCCCCGGGACAGGCCAACAACTAATGAAAAACTGTTTTTT
CDR3: CASSPRDRPTTNEKLFF